Detailed here is one TCR beta chain. Trimming removed 4 bases from V and 2 bases from J; junction bases left unmatched: 2. This CDR3 is built from 15 residues. Germline V gives CDR1 SGHNT, CDR2 YYREEE (reference sequence). The PCR contained 60 Vbeta and 13 Jbeta primers. Sequencing used immunoSEQ multiplex PCR; TCRdb keeps in-frame clones, though not all of them. Of 60,000 to 70,000 clones listed, approximately 78% were seen once; the top ten hold 9.7%. The data were taken from a study of cytomegalovirus exposure and HLA in healthy donors. The gene calls are TRBV5-4 and TRBJ2-1, with 11 nucleotides matching TRBD2. Sequencing input: PBMCs. The sequence was collected from a man aged 35 to 55 in good health and CMV-seronegative. DNA of the CDR3: TGTGCCAGCAGCCCACTAGCGGGAGCCTACAATGAGCAGTTCTTC. Its protein is CASSPLAGAYNEQFF.